Listed here is a single T cell receptor beta chain. Its cognate antigen has yet to be identified. No clone much larger than this one lies a single base away; base qualities are absent. The data are from a study of Ad26.COV2.S vaccination and SARS-CoV-2 variants (dated by TCRdb to about 2021). A note on the overall study: Donors in the vaccine arm were drawn from COV1001, a phase I-IIa trial of Ad26.COV2.S in healthy adults that was multicentre, randomized, double-blind and placebo-controlled. The TCR-sequenced set comprised approximately 30 samples: about 19 Ad26.COV2.S vaccine recipients, 5 placebo recipients and 8 SARS-CoV-2 convalescent individuals. Investigators did not know the trial group allocation while performing experiments and assessing outcomes. Trial participants were randomized into five groups of five, in which low-dose or high-dose Ad26.COV2.S was given once or twice, or placebo was given on both occasions. Ad26.COV2.S was given intramuscularly at 5x10^10 or 1x10^11 viral particles, as a single shot or as two shots 56 days apart. TCRbeta repertoire sequencing served as the tool for gauging how specific and how broad the SARS-CoV-2-reactive T cell receptors were following Ad26.COV2.S vaccination. General findings and caveats noted by the study authors: Non-spike TCR breadth was comparable between vaccine and placebo recipients, consistent with the vaccine containing only spike. Ad26.COV2.S recipients had higher spike-specific TCR breadth than placebo recipients (P = 0.0014). Comparing responses between vaccine doses or regimens was not something the study was powered to do. According to the authors, total T cell responses may have been underestimated by the TCR breadth and depth analyses. After vaccination, substantial breadth of spike-specific CD8+ and CD4+ T cell responses was reported.

The sample's treatment or condition label, in plain terms: over 15 received Ad26.COV2.S at low or high dose, single or two shots; 5 received placebo; per-sample allocation not given. Repertoires of vaccine and placebo recipients were sequenced from samples collected on day 63 after the first injection. In Cohort 1b, some 25 adults aged 18-55 years were enrolled at a single site in Boston, USA, between 29 July and 7 August 2020. Ad26.COV2.S was a replication-incompetent adenovirus type 26 vector that expressed a prefusion-stabilized SARS-CoV-2 spike protein derived from the original Wuhan strain. The CDR3, cysteine through phenylalanine, is 13 amino acids long. Only the CDR3 region is kept as DNA, spanning 39 bases read in frame from base 1. The germline V gene gives CDR1 as MGHDK and CDR2 as SYGVNS. V loses 1 base, J loses 13 bases, and the germline ends lie 14 bases apart. The immunoSEQ Assay was the method used to sequence TCRbeta CDR3 regions. After extraction, genomic DNA underwent amplification by bias-controlled multiplex PCR, followed by high-throughput sequencing. For the original study's pipeline: Collapsing and filtering of sequences were performed to quantify the absolute abundance of each unique TCRbeta CDR3 region. T cell fraction was estimated by normalizing TCRbeta template counts to usable DNA, which was measured by amplifying reference genes present in all nucleated cells. Repertoire TCRs were annotated as SARS-CoV-2-specific by exact matching of V gene, CDR3 amino acid sequence and J gene to a known reactive TCR set. The reference SARS-CoV-2 TCR set was obtained from MIRA and was filtered for enrichment in COVID-19-positive ImmuneCODE repertoires, whereby public or cross-reactive TCRs were removed. Based on the MIRA antigens, annotated TCRs were further analysed at the level of specific ORF or position within ORF. Breadth was defined as the number of annotated unique rearrangements divided by the total number of unique productive rearrangements, and depth was defined as the summed frequency of the annotated unique rearrangements. Two-sided Wilcoxon rank-sum tests were used to compare TCR breadth between groups. TCRdb provides this immuneACCESS table in a form limited to in-frame rearrangements. Some clones are lacking; in checked studies, under half of them reflect an unresolved V gene, and why the rest are absent is not known. V, J and clone size are taken as reported in that table, and D and trimming were inferred from the DNA itself. A total of hundreds of thousands of clones appear in this sample, 75% to 95% of them only once. The top ten hold about 12% of the sample.

The sample was peripheral blood, taken in a trial of Ad26.COV2.S vaccine versus placebo. This chain is built from TRBV25-1 and TRBJ2-1, with the D gene not confidently named. The TCR comes from a person aged 18-65 years who received the Ad26.COV2.S COVID-19 vaccine or a placebo. The CDR3 reads as follows: CASSESGFGFQFF. In nucleotides, the sequence is TGTGCCAGCAGTGAATCCGGCTTTGGGTTTCAGTTCTTC.